These 11 T cell receptor beta chains originate from one sample sequenced in a study of blood T cell repertoires in COVID-19. Measured with immunoSEQ multiplex PCR; TCRdb has only the in-frame clones, and not every one. Of about 400,000 clones listed, approximately 85% are singletons. Input material: PBMCs or T cells enriched from blood (not recorded which). The receptor set was obtained from a woman aged 40 to 50 with acute COVID-19.

The chain recombines TRBV4-1 with TRBJ2-5; D is perhaps TRBD1 (6 bases). Germline V CDR1 and CDR2: MGHRA, YSYEKL. The CDR3 sequence is 15 residues long. The V and J ends lost 2 bases and 5 bases respectively, with 15 bases between them. The CDR3 nucleotides are TGCGCCAGCAGCCAAACCCAGGGGCGGAAGGAGACCCAGTACTTC. Its protein is CASSQTQGRKETQYF.

The J gene is TRBJ2-2, the V gene TRBV18, with unresolved D. The germline V gene encodes CDR1 KGHSH and CDR2 LQKENI. The CDR3 runs to 15 residues. V was shortened by 6 bases and J by 1 base, with 12 bases between the two germline ends. CDR3 residues: CASSPARRNTGELFF. CDR3 nucleotide sequence: TGTGCCAGCTCTCCGGCGAGGAGGAACACCGGGGAGCTGTTTTTT. Filled out from reference TRBV18 and TRBJ2-2, the complete variable domain reads NAGVMQNPRHLVRRRGQEARLRCSPMKGHSHVYWYRQLPEEGLKFMVYLQKENIIDESGMPKERFSAEFPKEGPSILRIQQVVRGDSAAYFCASSPARRNTGELFFGEGSRLTVL.

V usage is TRBV18 and J usage is TRBJ1-5; 7 bases fit TRBD1. Germline trimming cut 2 bases from V and 3 bases from J; bases unmatched to any gene: 13. Germline V gene data show CDR1 as KGHSH and CDR2 as LQKENI. CDR3 length: 18 amino acids. CDR3 coding DNA: TGTGCCAGCTCACCAAGAACAGGGGCCCCGACCCTCAATCAGCCCCAGCATTTT. As protein: CASSPRTGAPTLNQPQHF.

The CDR3 is CASIRQFGQFYNSPLHF. In nucleotides, the CDR3 is TGTGCCAGCATCCGTCAGTTTGGACAGTTCTATAATTCACCCCTCCACTTT. The chain joins TRBV2 to TRBJ1-6; maybe TRBD1 (6 bases). The CDR3 consists of 17 residues. Trimming left V 7 bases short and J 3 bases short, with 19 bases between. The germline V gene encodes CDR1 SNHLY and CDR2 FYNNEI. Complete variable domain (other parts from reference TRBV2 and TRBJ1-6): EPEVTQTPSHQVTQMGQEVILRCVPISNHLYFYWYRQILGQKVEFLVSFYNNEISEKSEIFDDQFSVERPDGSNFTLKIRSTKLEDSAMYFCASIRQFGQFYNSPLHFGNGTRLTVT.

The V call is TRBV18, the J call TRBJ1-2, with D possibly matching TRBD1 (6 bases). V shed 3 bases and J shed 4 bases, with 18 bases lying between them. The CDR3 has 16 amino acids. The V gene's germline CDR1 is KGHSH and CDR2 LQKENI. CDR3 sequence: CASSPRGPGAVYGYTF. CDR3 coding DNA: TGTGCCAGCTCACCCCGGGGTCCAGGGGCCGTCTATGGCTACACCTTC.

This clone showed up just once. The genes are TRBV11-2 and TRBJ1-6, with TRBD1 as a possible D gene (5 bases). Looked up from germline, CDR1 is SGHAT and CDR2 is FQNNGV. Trimming took off 2 bases at V and 7 bases at J, with 9 bases between the two ends. The CDR3 consists of 14 residues. The DNA of the CDR3 is TGTGCCAGCAGCTTACAGGGAAGCAATTCACCCCTCCACTTT. It codes for CASSLQGSNSPLHF.

The chain uses TRBV4-1 and TRBJ1-5, with no clear D. The CDR3 extends over 15 amino acids. The V end lost 0 bases, the J end lost 3 bases, and 9 bases lay between the germline ends. Germline CDR1 and CDR2: MGHRA and YSYEKL. CDR3 region: CASSQESRVNQPQHF. The CDR3 DNA reads as TGCGCCAGCAGCCAAGAATCCCGGGTCAATCAGCCCCAGCATTTT.

The J gene is TRBJ1-3, the V gene TRBV29-1; a weak D match, TRBD1 (6 bases). The CDR3 spans 15 residues. The V and J ends lost 4 bases and 3 bases respectively, with 16 bases between them. Germline loops: CDR1 SQVTM, CDR2 ANQGSEA. The CDR3 loop reads CSVGGAGAHGNTIYF. DNA for the CDR3: TGCAGCGTTGGTGGGGCGGGGGCACATGGAAACACCATATATTTT.

The V call is TRBV30, the J call TRBJ2-7; 8 bases line up with TRBD1. In germline, CDR1 is GTSNPN, CDR2 SVGIG (reference sequence). This CDR3 is built from 14 residues. As DNA, the CDR3 is TGTGCGGCGGTTTTAGGCCAGGGGGCGAGGGAGCAGTACTTC. As protein: CAAVLGQGAREQYF.

This clone has a single count. This sequence joins TRBV7-2 and TRBJ2-5; D is unclear. Germline CDR1 SGHTA, CDR2 FQGNSA. V gave up 5 bases and J gave up 3 bases, with 16 bases separating them. The CDR3 runs 15 residues. Here the CDR3 DNA reads TGTGCCAGCAGCCCGGGTGGAAGTTCGGAAGAGACCCAGTACTTC. Translated: CASSPGGSSEETQYF.

This clone was seen only once. The chain links TRBV13 to TRBJ2-1, with TRBD1 identical over 9 bases. Germline assignment: CDR1 PRHDT and CDR2 FYEKMQ (reference sequence). V lost 6 bases and J lost 2; bases outside the gene matches: 2. This CDR3 region has 14 residues. The chain's CDR3 is CASSWDRAYNEQFF. The CDR3 region has the DNA TGTGCCAGCAGTTGGGACAGGGCCTACAATGAGCAGTTCTTC.